A single sample gave rise to the 5 T cell receptor beta chains below, sequenced in a study of blood T cell repertoires in COVID-19. TCRdb's table, derived via immunoSEQ multiplex PCR, lists solely in-frame clones and lacks some. The table has about 120,000 clones, more than 75% seen once; the top ten hold more than 25%. The sequenced material came from peripheral blood. Source of these receptors: a woman aged 70-85 years with acute or convalescent COVID-19.

A note on this clone: Other DNA sequences in the same sample also yield this CDR3. The CDR3 loop is CASRTGMNTEAFF. The DNA for the CDR3 is TGTGCCAGCCGGACAGGGATGAACACTGAAGCTTTCTTT. The rearrangement uses TRBV6-5 and TRBJ1-1; 8 positions agree with TRBD1. The CDR3 is made up of 13 amino acids. Germline CDR1 MNHEY, CDR2 SVGAGI. The V and J ends lost 8 bases and 0 bases, in that order; junction bases with no gene match: 2.

The CDR3 DNA reads as TGTGCCAGCAATGACAGGACGTGGTACGCAACTAATGAAAAACTGTTTTTT. Translating gives CASNDRTWYATNEKLFF. The chain combines TRBV28 with TRBJ1-4; D is perhaps TRBD1 (6 bases). The CDR3 is made up of 17 amino acids. CDR1 is MDHEN, CDR2 SYDVKM, per germline. V lost 7 bases and J lost 0, with 18 bases in between.

This clone was detected only once. CDR3 sequence: CASSPGTGTIQPQHF. As DNA, the CDR3 is TGTGCCAGCAGTCCTGGGACAGGGACGATTCAGCCCCAGCATTTT. V usage is TRBV6-5 and J usage is TRBJ1-5, with 9 bases identical to TRBD1. The CDR3 runs 15 residues. Germline CDR1 MNHEY, CDR2 SVGAGI. J lost 6 bases, V lost 5 bases, and 8 bases had no gene match.

The chain combines TRBV9 with TRBJ2-1, with 13 bases matching TRBD2. Germline V lookup: CDR1 SGDLS, CDR2 YYNGEE. The length of the CDR3 is 13 residues. The trim removed 6 bases at V and 12 bases at J, leaving 6 bases unmatched. The DNA for the CDR3 is TGTGCCAGCACCGGGACTAGCGGGGTAGGGCAGTTCTTC. This translates into CASTGTSGVGQFF.

The chain recombines TRBV4-2 with TRBJ2-1; 13 bases are a match to TRBD2. The CDR3 sequence is 20 residues long. J gave up 0 bases and V 5 bases, and 13 bases lay outside the gene matches. Germline assignment: CDR1 LGHNA and CDR2 YNFKEQ. The CDR3 loop reads CASSGKTGLAGLSSYNEQFF. CDR3 in DNA: TGTGCCAGCAGCGGAAAAACGGGACTAGCGGGGTTAAGCTCCTACAATGAGCAGTTCTTC.